This record covers a single TCR beta chain. What it binds is unknown. Uncontrolled infection, other autoimmune disease, pregnancy and lactation each barred patients from inclusion. Diagnosis rested on symptoms, serum thyroxine and TRAb, thyroid ultrasound, and orbital computed tomography. Amplification of TCR beta CDR3 regions used RNA as the template. The HTBI primer set served for first-round RT-PCR of the TCR CDR3. TCRdb passed the multiplex PCR reads through MiXCR, listing each CDR3 protein once. The sample includes over 400,000 distinct CDR3 sequences, approximately 22% of them seen just once. The entry originates in a study of T cells in Graves' hyperthyroidism and ophthalmopathy. General study results and limits: Among clonotypes expanded in thyroid above 0.001, most were also found in blood.

Trimming stripped 2 bases from V and 7 bases from J, with 15 bases between. The CDR3 spans 14 residues. Germline V CDR1 and CDR2: DFQATT, SNEGSKA (reference sequence). This clonotype was obtained from a woman in her 70s with Graves' ophthalmopathy. Sequencing input: blood. The rearrangement joins TRBV20-1 to TRBJ2-1; possibly TRBD1 or TRBD2 for D (5 bases each). CDR3 amino acids: CSARSGPGGNEQFF. CDR3 coding DNA: TGCAGTGCTAGATCGGGACCAGGTGGGAATGAGCAGTTCTTC.